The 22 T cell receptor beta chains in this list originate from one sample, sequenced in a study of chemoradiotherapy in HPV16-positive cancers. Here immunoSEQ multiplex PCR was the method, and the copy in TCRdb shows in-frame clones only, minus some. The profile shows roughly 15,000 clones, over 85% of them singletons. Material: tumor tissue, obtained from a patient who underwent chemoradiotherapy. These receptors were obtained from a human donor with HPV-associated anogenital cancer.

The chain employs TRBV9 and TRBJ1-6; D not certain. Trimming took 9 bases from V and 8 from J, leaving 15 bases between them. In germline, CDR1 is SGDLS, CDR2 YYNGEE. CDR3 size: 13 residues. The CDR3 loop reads CATGRQLDSPLHF. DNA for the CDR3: TGTGCCACCGGGCGGCAGTTGGATTCACCCCTCCACTTT.

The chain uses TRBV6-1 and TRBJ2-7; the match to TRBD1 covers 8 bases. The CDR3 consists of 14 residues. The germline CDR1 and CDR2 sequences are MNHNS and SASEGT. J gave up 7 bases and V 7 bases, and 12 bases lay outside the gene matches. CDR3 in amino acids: CASNALRGQFEQYF. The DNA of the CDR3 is TGTGCCAGCAATGCCCTCAGGGGGCAGTTTGAGCAGTACTTC.

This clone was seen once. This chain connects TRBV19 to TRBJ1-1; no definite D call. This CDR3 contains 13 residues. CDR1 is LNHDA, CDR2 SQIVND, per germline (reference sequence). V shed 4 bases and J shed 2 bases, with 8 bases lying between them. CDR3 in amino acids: CASSSTENTEAFF. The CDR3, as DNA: TGTGCCAGTAGTAGTACAGAAAACACTGAAGCTTTCTTT.

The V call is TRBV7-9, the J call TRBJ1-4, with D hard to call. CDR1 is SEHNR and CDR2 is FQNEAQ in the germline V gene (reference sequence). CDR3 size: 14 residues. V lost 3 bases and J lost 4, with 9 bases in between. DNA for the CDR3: TGTGCCAGCAGCTTGGACGGATATAATGAAAAACTGTTTTTT. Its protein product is CASSLDGYNEKLFF. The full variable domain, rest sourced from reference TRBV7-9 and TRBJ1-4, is DTGVSQNPRHKITKRGQNVTFRCDPISEHNRLYWYRQTLGQGPEFLTYFQNEAQLEKSRLLSDRFSAERPKGSFSTLEIQRTEQGDSAMYLCASSLDGYNEKLFFGSGTQLSVL.

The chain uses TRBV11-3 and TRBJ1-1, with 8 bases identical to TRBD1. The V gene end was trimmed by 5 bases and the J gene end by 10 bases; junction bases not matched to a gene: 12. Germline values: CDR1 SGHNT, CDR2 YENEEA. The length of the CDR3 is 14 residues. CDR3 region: CASSPPYRGNGAFF. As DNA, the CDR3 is TGTGCCAGCAGCCCACCCTACAGGGGGAATGGAGCTTTCTTT.

The CDR3 region is CASSLFHRGENIETQYF. DNA of the CDR3: TGTGCCAGCAGTTTATTCCACCGTGGAGAAAATATTGAGACCCAGTACTTC. V gene TRBV27 combines with J gene TRBJ2-5; the D is unclear. The germline V gene has CDR1 MNHEY and CDR2 SMNVEV (reference sequence). With 1 base removed from V and 5 bases from J, the gap between germline ends came to 20 bases. CDR3 size: 17 residues.

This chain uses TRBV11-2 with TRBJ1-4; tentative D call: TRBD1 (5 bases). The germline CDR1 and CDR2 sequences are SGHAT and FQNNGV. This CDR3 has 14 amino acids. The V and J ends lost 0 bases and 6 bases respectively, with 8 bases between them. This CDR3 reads CASSLDRADEKLFF. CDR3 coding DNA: TGTGCCAGCAGCTTAGACAGGGCGGATGAAAAACTGTTTTTT.

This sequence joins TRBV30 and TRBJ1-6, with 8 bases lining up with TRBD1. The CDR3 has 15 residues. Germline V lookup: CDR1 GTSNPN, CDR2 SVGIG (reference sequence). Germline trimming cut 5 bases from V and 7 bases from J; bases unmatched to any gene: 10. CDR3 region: CAWAGGAEGNSPLHF. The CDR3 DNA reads TGTGCCTGGGCAGGGGGCGCTGAAGGGAATTCACCCCTCCACTTT.

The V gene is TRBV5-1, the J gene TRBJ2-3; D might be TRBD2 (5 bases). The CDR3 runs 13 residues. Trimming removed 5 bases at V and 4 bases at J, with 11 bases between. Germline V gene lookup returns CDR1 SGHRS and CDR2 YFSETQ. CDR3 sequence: CASSFGGADTQYF. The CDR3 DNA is TGCGCCAGCAGTTTTGGAGGTGCAGATACGCAGTATTTT.

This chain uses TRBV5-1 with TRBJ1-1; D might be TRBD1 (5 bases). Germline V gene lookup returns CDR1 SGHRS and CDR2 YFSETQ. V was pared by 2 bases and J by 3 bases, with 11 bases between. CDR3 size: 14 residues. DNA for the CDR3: TGCGCCAGCAGCTTCAGGGTGGCGGACACTGAAGCTTTCTTT. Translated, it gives CASSFRVADTEAFF.

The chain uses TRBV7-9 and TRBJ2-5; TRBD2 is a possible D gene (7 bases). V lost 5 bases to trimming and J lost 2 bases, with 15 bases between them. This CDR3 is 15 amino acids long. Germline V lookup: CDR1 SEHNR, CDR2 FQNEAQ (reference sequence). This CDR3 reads CASSPWGGTQETQYF. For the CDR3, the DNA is TGTGCCAGCAGCCCTTGGGGGGGGACACAAGAGACCCAGTACTTC.

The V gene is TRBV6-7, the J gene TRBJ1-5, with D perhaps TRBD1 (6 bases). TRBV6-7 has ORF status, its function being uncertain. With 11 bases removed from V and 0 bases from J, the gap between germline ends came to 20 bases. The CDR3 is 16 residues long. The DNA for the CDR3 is TGTGCCCAAAAACCCCACCAGGGGTATAGCAATCAGCCCCAGCATTTT. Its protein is CAQKPHQGYSNQPQHF.

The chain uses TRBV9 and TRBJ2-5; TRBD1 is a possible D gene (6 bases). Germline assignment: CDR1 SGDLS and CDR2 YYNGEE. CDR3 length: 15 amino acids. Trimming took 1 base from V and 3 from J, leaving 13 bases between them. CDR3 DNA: TGTGCCAGCAGCGTACAGACGGGACACGAAGAGACCCAGTACTTC. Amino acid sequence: CASSVQTGHEETQYF.

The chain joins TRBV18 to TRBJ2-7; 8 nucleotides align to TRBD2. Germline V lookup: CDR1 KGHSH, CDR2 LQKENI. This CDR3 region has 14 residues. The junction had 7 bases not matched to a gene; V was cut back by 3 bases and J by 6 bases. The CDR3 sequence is CASSPREAGAEQYF. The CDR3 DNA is TGTGCCAGCTCACCCCGTGAAGCGGGGGCCGAGCAGTACTTC.

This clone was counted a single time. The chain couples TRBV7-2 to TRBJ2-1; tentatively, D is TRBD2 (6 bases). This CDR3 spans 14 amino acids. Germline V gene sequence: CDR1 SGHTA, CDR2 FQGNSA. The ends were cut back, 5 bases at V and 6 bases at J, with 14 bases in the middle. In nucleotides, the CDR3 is TGTGCCAGCAGCCCGGGACTGACCTTCAATGAGCAGTTCTTC. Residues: CASSPGLTFNEQFF.

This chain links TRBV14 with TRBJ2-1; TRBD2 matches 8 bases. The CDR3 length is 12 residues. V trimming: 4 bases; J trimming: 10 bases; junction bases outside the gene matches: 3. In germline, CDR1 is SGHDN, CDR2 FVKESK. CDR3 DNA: TGTGCCAGCAGCCCGAAGCGGGAGGAGCAGTTCTTC. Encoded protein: CASSPKREEQFF.

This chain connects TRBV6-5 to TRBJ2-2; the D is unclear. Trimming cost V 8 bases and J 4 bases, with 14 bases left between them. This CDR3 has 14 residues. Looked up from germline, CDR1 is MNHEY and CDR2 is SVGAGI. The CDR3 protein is CASLRRWGTGELFF. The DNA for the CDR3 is TGTGCCAGCCTACGGCGATGGGGCACCGGGGAGCTGTTTTTT.

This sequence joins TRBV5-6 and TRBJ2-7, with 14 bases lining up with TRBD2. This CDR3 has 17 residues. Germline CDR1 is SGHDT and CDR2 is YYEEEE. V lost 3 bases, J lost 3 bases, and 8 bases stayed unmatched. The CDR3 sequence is CASSWGGTSGSVYEQYF. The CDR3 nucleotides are TGTGCCAGCAGCTGGGGGGGGACTAGCGGGAGTGTCTACGAGCAGTACTTC.

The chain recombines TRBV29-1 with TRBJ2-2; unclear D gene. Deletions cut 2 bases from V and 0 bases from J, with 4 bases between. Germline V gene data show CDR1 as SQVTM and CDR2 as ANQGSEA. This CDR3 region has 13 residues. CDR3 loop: CSVETTNTGELFF. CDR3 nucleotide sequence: TGCAGCGTTGAAACTACGAACACCGGGGAGCTGTTTTTT.

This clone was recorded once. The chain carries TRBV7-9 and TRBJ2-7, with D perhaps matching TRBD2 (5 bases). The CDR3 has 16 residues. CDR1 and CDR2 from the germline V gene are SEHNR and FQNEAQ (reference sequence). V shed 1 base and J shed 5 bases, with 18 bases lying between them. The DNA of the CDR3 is TGTGCCAGCAGCTTAGGGACGGGAAGTCTGTTCGACGAGCAGTACTTC. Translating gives CASSLGTGSLFDEQYF.

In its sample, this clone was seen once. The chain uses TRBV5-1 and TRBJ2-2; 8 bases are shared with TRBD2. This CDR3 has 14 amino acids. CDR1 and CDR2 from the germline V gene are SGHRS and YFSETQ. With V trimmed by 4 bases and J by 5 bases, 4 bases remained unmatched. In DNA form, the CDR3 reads TGCGCCAGCAGCCCCGGGAGGGGGACCGGGGAGCTGTTTTTT. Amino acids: CASSPGRGTGELFF.

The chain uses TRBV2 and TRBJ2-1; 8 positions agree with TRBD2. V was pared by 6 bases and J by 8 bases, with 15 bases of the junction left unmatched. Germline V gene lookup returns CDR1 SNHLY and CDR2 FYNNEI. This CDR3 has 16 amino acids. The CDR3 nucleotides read TGTGCCAGCAGCACCCCCCCGGGTAGCGGGATCTATGAGCAGTTCTTC. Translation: CASSTPPGSGIYEQFF.